The 11 T cell receptor beta chains in this list originate from one sample, sequenced in a study of blood T cell repertoires in COVID-19. Assay: immunoSEQ multiplex PCR; the TCRdb copy retains only in-frame clones and omits some. The sample holds hundreds of thousands of clones, around nine tenths seen once. Specimen: peripheral blood. The receptor source for this set is a man aged 60 to 69 with acute or convalescent COVID-19.

The chain combines TRBV7-6 with TRBJ2-1, with 9 bases matching TRBD2. CDR3 size: 14 residues. Germline V gives CDR1 SGHVS, CDR2 FNYEAQ. V was pared by 5 bases and J by 9 bases, with 8 bases of the junction left unmatched. The CDR3 bases are TGTGCCAGCAGCATGGCTAGCGGGGCTTTTGAGCAGTTCTTC. Amino acids: CASSMASGAFEQFF. Full variable domain (remainder filled in from reference TRBV7-6 and TRBJ2-1): GAGVSQSPRYKVTKRGQDVALRCDPISGHVSLYWYRQALGQGPEFLTYFNYEAQQDKSGLPNDRFSAERPEGSISTLTIQRTEQRDSAMYRCASSMASGAFEQFFGPGTRLTVL.

The chain combines TRBV27 with TRBJ2-7; 11 bases agree with TRBD1. The V gene's germline CDR1 is MNHEY and CDR2 SMNVEV (reference sequence). The V gene end was trimmed by 1 base and the J gene end by 7 bases; junction bases not matched to a gene: 9. The CDR3 covers 16 residues. CDR3 in amino acids: CASSLLGQGAPREQYF. The CDR3 DNA reads as TGTGCCAGCAGTTTATTAGGACAGGGGGCGCCCCGGGAGCAGTACTTC.

The V and J genes are TRBV7-2 and TRBJ2-5; D possibly corresponds to TRBD2 (7 bases). V dropped 1 base and J dropped 3 bases, with 12 bases sitting between them. Germline loops: CDR1 SGHTA, CDR2 FQGNSA. The CDR3 sequence is 15 residues long. CDR3: CASSLVTGGEETQYF. The CDR3 region has the DNA TGTGCCAGCAGCTTAGTAACGGGGGGCGAAGAGACCCAGTACTTC.

The chain employs TRBV14 and TRBJ2-7, with TRBD1 matching 9 bases. The CDR3 length is 18 residues. Germline V gene lookup returns CDR1 SGHDN and CDR2 FVKESK. The trim removed 0 bases at V and 3 bases at J, leaving 12 bases unmatched. The CDR3 DNA is TGTGCCAGCAGCCAAGATCTGCCCAAACAGGGGGCGATCTACGAGCAGTACTTC. This gives the protein CASSQDLPKQGAIYEQYF. Using reference TRBV14 and TRBJ2-7 for the parts outside the CDR3, the full variable domain is EAGVTQFPSHSVIEKGQTVTLRCDPISGHDNLYWYRRVMGKEIKFLLHFVKESKQDESGMPNNRFLAERTGGTYSTLKVQPAELEDSGVYFCASSQDLPKQGAIYEQYFGPGTRLTVT.

This chain connects TRBV6-4 to TRBJ2-1; a weak D match, TRBD1 (5 bases). Trimming took 6 bases from V and 0 from J, leaving 12 bases between them. Germline V lookup: CDR1 MRHNA, CDR2 SNTAGT. The CDR3 runs to 15 residues. For the CDR3, the DNA is TGTGCCAGCAGCCCGACAGAAAGCTCCTACAATGAGCAGTTCTTC. Protein sequence: CASSPTESSYNEQFF.

The V and J genes are TRBV3-1 (or the pseudogene TRBV3-2) and TRBJ2-5; tentatively, D is TRBD2 (6 bases). This CDR3 is 15 amino acids long. Germline V gene data show CDR1 as LGHDT and CDR2 as YNNKEL (reference sequence). Between the trimmed V and J ends, which lost 4 bases and 5 bases, there was a span of 17 bases. In nucleotides, the CDR3 is TGTGCCAGCAGCCGAAACGGGAGACAGCAGGAGACCCAGTACTTC. Translating gives CASSRNGRQQETQYF.

In DNA, the CDR3 is TGTGCCAGCAGTTACCCCGTGGGGGCCCAAGAGACCCAGTACTTC. Protein: CASSYPVGAQETQYF. The chain couples TRBV6-6 to TRBJ2-5; D perhaps matches TRBD1 (6 bases). CDR1 and CDR2 from the germline V gene are MNHNY and SVGAGI (reference sequence). The length of the CDR3 is 15 residues. The ends were cut back, 2 bases at V and 1 base at J, with 11 bases in the middle.

The V gene is TRBV19, the J gene TRBJ2-2; D is possibly TRBD2 (6 bases). The CDR3 consists of 11 residues. V lost 11 bases to trimming and J lost 7 bases, with 11 bases between them. Germline-derived CDR1 and CDR2 are LNHDA and SQIVND (reference sequence). The CDR3 DNA reads as TGTGCCTCGGGGGTTATCGGGGAGCTGTTTTTT. It yields the protein CASGVIGELFF.

The CDR3 loop is CASSFHKKEGTERMNEQYF. The CDR3 DNA reads TGTGCCAGCAGCTTCCACAAAAAGGAGGGGACTGAGCGAATGAACGAGCAGTACTTC. The V call is TRBV7-7, the J call TRBJ2-7, with D possibly TRBD2 on 6 matching bases. The V gene's germline CDR1 is SSHAT and CDR2 FNYEAQ (reference sequence). V was cut by 3 bases and J by 5 bases, with 29 bases left in between. CDR3 size: 19 residues.

The chain couples TRBV19 to TRBJ2-3, with TRBD2 matching 12 bases. Trimming cost V 0 bases and J 3 bases; bases outside gene matches: 1. Looked up from germline, CDR1 is LNHDA and CDR2 is SQIVND (reference sequence). The CDR3 consists of 16 residues. CDR3: CASSIDGLAGTDTQYF. In nucleotides, the CDR3 is TGTGCCAGTAGTATAGATGGACTAGCGGGAACAGATACGCAGTATTTT.

V and J are TRBV5-6 and TRBJ1-6; 8 bases agree with TRBD1. Germline V gives CDR1 SGHDT, CDR2 YYEEEE. CDR3 size: 17 residues. Germline trimming cut 1 base from V and 2 bases from J; bases unmatched to any gene: 5. The CDR3 DNA follows: TGTGCCAGCAGCTTGACGACACAGGGGGCCTATAATTCACCCCTCCACTTT. Its translation: CASSLTTQGAYNSPLHF.